This paragraph covers one TCR beta chain sequence. Its antigen is still unknown. These data belong to a study of shared clonotypes between healthy human individuals. Study observations and caveats: When compared with the clonotypes that were shared by all four sorted-subset donors, the non-shared clonotypes turned out to have lower generation probabilities.

Splitting of each subset's genomic DNA was done evenly across several immunoSEQ plates. The authors loaded 200 ng DNA, tens of thousands of T cell genomes, into sorted-subset replicate PCRs. Measured with immunoSEQ multiplex PCR; TCRdb has only the in-frame clones, and not every one. The table records under 1,100,000 clones, around 76% of them present only once. Negatively enriched CD4+ T cells were divided by CD45RA into naive and memory. This sequence was found in a young man in good health. The sample was memory CD4+ T cells sorted from blood. Subset of the sample: CD45RA-negative fraction.

The CDR3 spells CASSLLTGSHEQYF. The DNA of the CDR3 is TGTGCCAGCAGCTTGTTAACAGGGTCCCACGAGCAGTACTTC. The V and J genes are TRBV5-4 and TRBJ2-7; tentatively, D is TRBD1 (6 bases). The germline CDR1 and CDR2 sequences are SGHNT and YYREEE (reference sequence). The CDR3 consists of 14 residues. V was shortened by 1 base and J by 5 bases, with 13 bases between the two germline ends.